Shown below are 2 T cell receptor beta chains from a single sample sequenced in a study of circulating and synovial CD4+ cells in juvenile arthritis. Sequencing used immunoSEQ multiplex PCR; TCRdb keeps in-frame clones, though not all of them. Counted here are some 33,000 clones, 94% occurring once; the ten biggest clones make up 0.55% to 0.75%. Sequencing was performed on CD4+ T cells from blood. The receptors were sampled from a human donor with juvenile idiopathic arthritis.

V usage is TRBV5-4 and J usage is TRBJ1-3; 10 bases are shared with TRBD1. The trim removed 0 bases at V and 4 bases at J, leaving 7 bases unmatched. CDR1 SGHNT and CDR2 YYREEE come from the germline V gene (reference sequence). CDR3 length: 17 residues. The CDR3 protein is CASSLGGGQGNGNTIYF. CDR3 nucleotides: TGTGCCAGCAGCTTGGGTGGGGGACAGGGGAACGGAAACACCATATATTTT.

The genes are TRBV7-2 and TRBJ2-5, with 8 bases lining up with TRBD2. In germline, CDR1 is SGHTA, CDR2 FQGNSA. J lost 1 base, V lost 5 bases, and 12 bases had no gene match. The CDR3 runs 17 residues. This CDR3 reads CASSPGVTSGSQETQYF. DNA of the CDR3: TGTGCCAGCAGCCCCGGCGTAACCAGCGGGAGCCAAGAGACCCAGTACTTC.